This T cell receptor beta chain was documented in a study of pediatric ulcerative colitis. Findings of the study overall: A couple of patients had blood samples with substantially reduced template counts.

During colonoscopy, one to two rectal pinch biopsies were collected. As regards this clone: The antigen is not known.

This CDR3 comprises 12 residues. CDR1 is SGHNT and CDR2 is YYREEE in the germline V gene (reference sequence). V was cut by 4 bases and J by 10 bases, with 14 bases left in between. Some clones are missing from TCRdb's copy, which holds only in-frame ones; the method was immunoSEQ multiplex PCR. Among around 12,000 clones listed, roughly three quarters were seen once. This clonotype originated in a boy younger than 18 who was a control in a study of pediatric ulcerative colitis. What was sequenced was gut tissue. The genes are TRBV5-4 and TRBJ1-1; possibly TRBD1 for D (6 bases). The CDR3 nucleotides read TGTGCCAGCAGCCTACATCAGGGGCGAGCTTTCTTT. Protein: CASSLHQGRAFF.